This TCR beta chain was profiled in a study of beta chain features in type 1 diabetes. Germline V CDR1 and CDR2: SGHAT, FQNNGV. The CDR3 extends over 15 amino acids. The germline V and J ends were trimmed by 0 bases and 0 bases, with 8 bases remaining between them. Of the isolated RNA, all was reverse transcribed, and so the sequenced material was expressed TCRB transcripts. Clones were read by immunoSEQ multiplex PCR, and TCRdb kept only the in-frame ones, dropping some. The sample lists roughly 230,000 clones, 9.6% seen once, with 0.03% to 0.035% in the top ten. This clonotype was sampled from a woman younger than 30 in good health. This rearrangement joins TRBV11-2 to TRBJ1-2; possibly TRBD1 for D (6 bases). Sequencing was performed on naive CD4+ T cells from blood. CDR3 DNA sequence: TGTGCCAGCAGCTTAGAACAGGGCGCTAACTATGGCTACACCTTC. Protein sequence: CASSLEQGANYGYTF. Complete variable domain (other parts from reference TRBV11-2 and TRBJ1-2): EAGVAQSPRYKIIEKRQSVAFWCNPISGHATLYWYQQILGQGPKLLIQFQNNGVVDDSQLPKDRFSAERLKGVDSTLKIQPAKLEDSAVYLCASSLEQGANYGYTFGSGTRLTVV.